These T cell receptor beta chains were read from a single sample in a study of response to subunit inactivated influenza vaccine. TCRdb re-analysed the RT-PCR reads in MiXCR, keeping a single row per CDR3 protein. The repertoire holds about 570,000 distinct CDR3 sequences, with about 10% as singletons. These data also featured in a second study, about T cells expressing NK-cell markers.

Material: PBMCs from blood, obtained on the day of vaccination. These receptors all stem from a man in his fifties who received an inactivated influenza vaccine. Both conserved end residues are part of each CDR3. The D gene is left open where the match is weak. Clone size is stated in some rows and not others, as once, few, many or a class when expanded.

J gene | clone size | D gene | V gene | CDR3 DNA | CDR3 protein
TRBJ2-7 | . | . | TRBV5-1 | TGCGCCAGCAGCTTGGTACAGGGAGACGAGGGGGAGCAGTACTTC | CASSLVQGDEGEQYF
TRBJ2-4 | few | TRBD1 | TRBV25-1 | TGTGCCAGCAGAGACAGGGGAGACATTCAGTACTTC | CASRDRGDIQYF
TRBJ2-1 | . | TRBD1 | TRBV6-5 | TGTGCCAGCAGTTTCCGGGACAGGGTGGAGAAGCAGTTCTTC | CASSFRDRVEKQFF
TRBJ1-1 | . | . | TRBV12-3/TRBV12-4 | TGTGCCAGCAGTTCCCATAACACTGAAGCTTTCTTT | CASSSHNTEAFF
TRBJ2-5 | many | . | TRBV28 | TGTGCCAGCAGTTTGGGCAGATACCAAGAGACCCAGTACTTC | CASSLGRYQETQYF
TRBJ1-1 | few | TRBD1 | TRBV7-2 | TGTGCCAGCAGCGGCGACAGGGTAGGGGGCACTGAAGCTTTCTTT | CASSGDRVGGTEAFF
TRBJ1-2 | many | . | TRBV7-2 | TGTGCCAGCAGCTCAACAGGGAACTATGGCTACACCTTC | CASSSTGNYGYTF
TRBJ2-7 | many | TRBD2 | TRBV28 | TGTGCCAGCAGTTTCGGACTAGCGGCGAACTACGAGCAGTACTTC | CASSFGLAANYEQYF
TRBJ2-5 | . | . | TRBV7-9 | TGTGCCAGCAGTTGGGCAGCTAGAGGGGAGACCCAGTACTTC | CASSWAARGETQYF
TRBJ2-1 | few | TRBD1 | TRBV12-3/TRBV12-4 | TGTGCCAGCAGCCCCCACCCGGGACAGGGCTACAATGAGCAGTTCTTC | CASSPHPGQGYNEQFF
TRBJ1-6 | few | TRBD1 | TRBV4-2 | TGTGCCAGCAGCGGCAGTCAGGGGGGTTATTCACCCCTCCACTTT | CASSGSQGGYSPLHF
TRBJ2-2 | few | . | TRBV5-5 | TGTGCCAGCACCCTTGGGACACCGAACACCGGGGAGCTGTTTTTT | CASTLGTPNTGELFF
TRBJ1-5 | . | . | TRBV20-1 | TGCAGTGCTAGAGACAGGGATAGCAATCAGCCCCAGCATTTT | CSARDRDSNQPQHF
TRBJ2-3 | . | . | TRBV7-2 | TGTGCCAGCAGCTTAGCTGTCAGGGGAACAGATACGCAGTATTTT | CASSLAVRGTDTQYF
TRBJ2-7 | few | . | TRBV6-5 | TGTGCCAGCAGTTACACCGGGTTCCTAAGGACCTACGAGCAGTACTTC | CASSYTGFLRTYEQYF
TRBJ2-5 | few | . | TRBV24-1 | TGTGCCACCAGTGACCAATACAGGGAAGAGACCCAGTACTTC | CATSDQYREETQYF
TRBJ2-2 | . | TRBD1 | TRBV29-1 | TGCAGCGCTGGACAGGGTCGAACCGGGGAGCTGTTTTTT | CSAGQGRTGELFF
TRBJ2-4 | few | TRBD2 | TRBV20-1 | TGCAGTGCTAGGAATATAGCGGGAGGGCCTATGGGCAAAAACATTCAGTACTTC | CSARNIAGGPMGKNIQYF
TRBJ1-1 | few | . | TRBV7-9 | TGTGCCAGCAGCCAAAGAACCGGCGCTGAAGCTTTCTTT | CASSQRTGAEAFF
TRBJ2-5 | many | . | TRBV7-8 | TGTGCCAGCAGCCAAGCCCAGACCCAGTACTTC | CASSQAQTQYF
TRBJ2-1 | few | . | TRBV4-3 | TGCGCCAGCAGCCAAGAAGAAAGCTACAATGAGCAGTTCTTC | CASSQEESYNEQFF
TRBJ1-4 | few | . | TRBV27 | TGTGCCAGCAGCCGCCACCGGGTCGATAATGAAAAACTGTTTTTT | CASSRHRVDNEKLFF
TRBJ2-3 | . | TRBD1 | TRBV6-2/TRBV6-3 | TGTGCCAGCAACCGGGGGACAGGGAGCACAGATACGCAGTATTTT | CASNRGTGSTDTQYF
TRBJ1-5 | . | . | TRBV12-3/TRBV12-4 | TGTGCCAGCAGGTTCCAACAAGGTACATATAGCAATCAGCCCCAGCATTTT | CASRFQQGTYSNQPQHF
TRBJ2-7 | . | TRBD2 | TRBV5-5 | TGTGCCAGCAGCCTGAACGGACTAGCGGGAGTTTACGAGCAGTACTTC | CASSLNGLAGVYEQYF
TRBJ1-6 | few | . | TRBV30 | TGTGCCTGGAGAGGCTCGACAGGAAATAATTCACCCCTCCACTTT | CAWRGSTGNNSPLHF
TRBJ2-3 | . | . | TRBV15 | TGTGCCACCAGCAGACGGGCCTTGGGAGATACGCAGTATTTT | CATSRRALGDTQYF